This T cell receptor beta chain emerged from a study of cytomegalovirus exposure and HLA in healthy donors. The overall study: Earlier sequencing of 150 million to 200 million T cells yielded roughly 100 million unique TCR beta sequences.

The CDR3 extends over 15 amino acids. Germline V gives CDR1 MNHEY, CDR2 SVGAGI. Trimming at V came to 4 bases and at J to 1 base, leaving 7 bases not matched to a gene. Comments on this clone: Antigen unknown.

Overall study results and limits: Many donors carried some public TCRs, although rarity characterized most TCR sequences. According to a later analysis, most TCR beta chains associated with CMV appeared HLA-restricted.

The PCR used 60 Vbeta and 13 Jbeta primers. Sequenced by immunoSEQ multiplex PCR; TCRdb stores in-frame clones only, minus some. The sample yields 150,000 or so clones, around four fifths seen once. Material: PBMCs. This TCR was sampled from a male donor in good health and CMV-seronegative. This chain joins TRBV6-5 and TRBJ2-7; TRBD1 agrees at 7 bases. CDR3 bases: TGTGCCAGCAGTTTGACCGGGACAGTGTCCTACGAGCAGTACTTC. It specifies CASSLTGTVSYEQYF.